The T cell receptor (beta chain) under discussion was sequenced for a study of shared clonotypes between healthy human individuals. Background on the study: Two women and three men aged 18 to 49 served as donors.

CD8 cells classed as naive were CD45RO-negative and positively selected for CCR7, excluding terminally differentiated effector memory CD45RA+ cells. A word on this clone: Its antigen is currently unknown.

The germline CDR1 and CDR2 sequences are SEHNR and FQNEAQ (reference sequence). CDR3 size: 16 residues. The V gene lost 5 bases and the J gene lost 7 bases, with 24 bases spanning the gap. TCRdb's table, derived via immunoSEQ multiplex PCR, lists solely in-frame clones and lacks some. The profile shows hundreds of thousands of clones, roughly 96% of them singletons. Study-wide results and limits: Among the subsets, naive ones generally showed larger estimated richness than memory ones.

The clonotype comes from a woman aged 25 to 39 in good health. The V call is TRBV7-9, the J call TRBJ2-7, with D perhaps matching TRBD1 or TRBD2 (5 bases each). The sample taken for sequencing was naive CD8+ T cells sorted from blood. Here the CDR3 DNA reads TGTGCCAGCAGCCGCGAAGGGGACCCCATATTTGGTGAGCAGTACTTC. Protein: CASSREGDPIFGEQYF.